Listed below are T cell receptor beta chains from one sample, sequenced in a study of blood T cell repertoires in COVID-19. Using immunoSEQ multiplex PCR, the repertoire was profiled, and TCRdb retains in-frame clones only, with some absent. The data contain 350,000 to 400,000 clones, more than 70% of them seen just once; the ten biggest clones take up about 2.1%. Material: PBMCs or T cells enriched from blood (not recorded which). The receptor source for this set is a man between 40 and 49 years old in a cohort exposed to, infected with or recovered from COVID-19 (not recorded which). The CDR3 runs from the conserved cysteine through the conserved F or W. A D gene is named only where the DNA matches it firmly. A row's size may be missing; if present it is once, few, many or a size class.

v_call	clone_size	d_call	j_call	cdr3_nt	cdr3_aa
TRBV7-3	.	TRBD2	TRBJ2-2	TGTGCCAGCAGCTTAATAGCGGGAGGGACCGGGGAGCTGTTTTTT	CASSLIAGGTGELFF
TRBV4-1	.	TRBD2	TRBJ2-3	TGCGCCAGCAGCCAACTAGCGGGAGGAAGACCCACAGATACGCAGTATTTT	CASSQLAGGRPTDTQYF
TRBV9	.	TRBD2	TRBJ2-5	TGTGCCAGCAGCGTAGGGGGGCTAGCGGGAGAAGAGACCCAGTACTTC	CASSVGGLAGEETQYF
TRBV25-1	.	.	TRBJ2-3	TGTGCCACCAACTTTCGAGAGGCAGATACGCAGTATTTT	CATNFREADTQYF
TRBV5-1	.	TRBD1	TRBJ2-3	TGCGCCAGCAGCACTACAGGGGACCGCACAGATACGCAGTATTTT	CASSTTGDRTDTQYF
TRBV18	.	.	TRBJ1-3	TGTGCCAGCTCACCAGACAGACCCTCTGGAAACACCATATATTTT	CASSPDRPSGNTIYF
TRBV4-1	.	TRBD1	TRBJ2-1	TGCGCCAGCAGCCGGGGACAGAACCCCTACAATGAGCAGTTCTTC	CASSRGQNPYNEQFF
TRBV30	.	.	TRBJ1-2	TGTGCCTGGAGCCTTGAGCAGGGAGGCTATGGCTACACCTTC	CAWSLEQGGYGYTF
TRBV5-4	few	.	TRBJ1-2	TGTGCCAGCAGCTTGGGAAGGGGACAAAACATATATGGCTACACCTTC	CASSLGRGQNIYGYTF
TRBV7-6	.	.	TRBJ1-1	TGTGCCAGCAGCCCGAGGGCGGACACTGAAGCTTTCTTT	CASSPRADTEAFF
TRBV27	.	TRBD1	TRBJ2-7	TGTGCCAGCAGTTTATCGACGATCAGGGACAGGGGGCACGAGCAGTACTTC	CASSLSTIRDRGHEQYF
TRBV15	many	.	TRBJ2-1	TGTGCCACCAGCACCGGGACAAACTCCTACAATGAGCAGTTCTTC	CATSTGTNSYNEQFF
TRBV5-1	few	TRBD1	TRBJ1-2	TGCGCCAGCAGCTTGGCGGACAGGGTAGTTGGCTACACCTTC	CASSLADRVVGYTF
TRBV2	.	TRBD1	TRBJ1-1	TGTGCCAGCAGTCCTGACAGGGACACTGAAGCTTTCTTT	CASSPDRDTEAFF
TRBV5-5	.	.	TRBJ2-1	TGTGCCAGCAGCTTGGAGATGACTACATACAATGAGCAGTTCTTC	CASSLEMTTYNEQFF
TRBV6-5	.	TRBD1	TRBJ1-1	TGTGCCAGCACCCCGGGACAGAGCTTGAACACTGAAGCTTTCTTT	CASTPGQSLNTEAFF
TRBV5-1	.	.	TRBJ1-1	TGCGCCAGCAGCTTGGAGGGCGGGCCGAACACTGAAGCTTTCTTT	CASSLEGGPNTEAFF
TRBV6-5	.	.	TRBJ1-6	TGTGCCAGCAGTCAAAGGACAGCAAATAATTCACCCCTCCACTTT	CASSQRTANNSPLHF
TRBV5-4	.	.	TRBJ1-1	TGTGCCAGCAGCCTGGCAATTGGGCGTCAGAACACTGAAGCTTTCTTT	CASSLAIGRQNTEAFF
TRBV19	.	.	TRBJ1-1	TGTGCCAGTAGGGGGGCAGCCCTGAACACTGAAGCTTTCTTT	CASRGAALNTEAFF
TRBV9	.	TRBD1	TRBJ1-1	TGTGCCAGCAGCGTAGATAACAGGGGTACTGAAGCTTTCTTT	CASSVDNRGTEAFF
TRBV5-4	.	TRBD1	TRBJ2-5	TGTGCCAGCAGCTTCGGACAGGGAAAAGGAGAGACCCAGTACTTC	CASSFGQGKGETQYF
TRBV5-1	.	.	TRBJ1-3	TGCGCCAGCAGCTCCGGGAGGGGGGACGGAAACACCATATATTTT	CASSSGRGDGNTIYF
TRBV6-5	.	TRBD1	TRBJ1-5	TGTGCCAGCAGTCGACAGGGGACAAATCAGCCCCAGCATTTT	CASSRQGTNQPQHF
TRBV19	few	TRBD2	TRBJ2-7	TGTGCCAGTAGTCCGGAGACTAGCGGAAGCTCCTACGAGCAGTACTTC	CASSPETSGSSYEQYF
TRBV28	.	.	TRBJ1-1	TGTGCCAGCAGTCAGGTACCGAACACTGAAGCTTTCTTT	CASSQVPNTEAFF
TRBV7-2	.	.	TRBJ1-4	TGTGCCAGCAGCAAGCGGGAGCTTAATGAAAAACTGTTTTTT	CASSKRELNEKLFF
TRBV5-1	.	.	TRBJ1-2	TGCGCCAGCAGCCGCGGGGACGGTGATGTGAGTTATGGCTACACCTTC	CASSRGDGDVSYGYTF
TRBV24-1	.	.	TRBJ1-5	TGTGCCACCAGTGATTTGCAAGGGGATCAGCCCCAGCATTTT	CATSDLQGDQPQHF
TRBV18	.	.	TRBJ1-3	TGTGCCAGCTCACGGGACACCGTCTCTGGAAACACCATATATTTT	CASSRDTVSGNTIYF
TRBV29-1	.	TRBD1	TRBJ1-1	TGCAGCGTTGCCCGTCGGACAGGGGAGAACACTGAAGCTTTCTTT	CSVARRTGENTEAFF
TRBV6-5	.	.	TRBJ1-1	TGTGCCAGCAGTTACAAACAGAACACTGAAGCTTTCTTT	CASSYKQNTEAFF
TRBV11-3	.	.	TRBJ1-1	TGTGCCAGCAGCTCGGGGGTGAACACTGAAGCTTTCTTT	CASSSGVNTEAFF
TRBV19	.	.	TRBJ1-4	TGTGCCAGTAGTTCCCCCGAGGGAACTAATGAAAAACTGTTTTTT	CASSSPEGTNEKLFF
TRBV27	once	TRBD2	TRBJ2-1	TGTGCCAGCAGTTCCGGGACTAGCGGGAGGCGGAAATACAATGAGCAGTTCTTC	CASSSGTSGRRKYNEQFF
TRBV19	once	TRBD2	TRBJ2-5	TGTGCCAGTAGTATTAGGGGTGCGGGAGGGATAGAGACCCAGTACTTC	CASSIRGAGGIETQYF
TRBV19	.	TRBD1	TRBJ2-3	TGTGCCAGTAGCAGGGACAGGGCTAGCACAGATACGCAGTATTTT	CASSRDRASTDTQYF